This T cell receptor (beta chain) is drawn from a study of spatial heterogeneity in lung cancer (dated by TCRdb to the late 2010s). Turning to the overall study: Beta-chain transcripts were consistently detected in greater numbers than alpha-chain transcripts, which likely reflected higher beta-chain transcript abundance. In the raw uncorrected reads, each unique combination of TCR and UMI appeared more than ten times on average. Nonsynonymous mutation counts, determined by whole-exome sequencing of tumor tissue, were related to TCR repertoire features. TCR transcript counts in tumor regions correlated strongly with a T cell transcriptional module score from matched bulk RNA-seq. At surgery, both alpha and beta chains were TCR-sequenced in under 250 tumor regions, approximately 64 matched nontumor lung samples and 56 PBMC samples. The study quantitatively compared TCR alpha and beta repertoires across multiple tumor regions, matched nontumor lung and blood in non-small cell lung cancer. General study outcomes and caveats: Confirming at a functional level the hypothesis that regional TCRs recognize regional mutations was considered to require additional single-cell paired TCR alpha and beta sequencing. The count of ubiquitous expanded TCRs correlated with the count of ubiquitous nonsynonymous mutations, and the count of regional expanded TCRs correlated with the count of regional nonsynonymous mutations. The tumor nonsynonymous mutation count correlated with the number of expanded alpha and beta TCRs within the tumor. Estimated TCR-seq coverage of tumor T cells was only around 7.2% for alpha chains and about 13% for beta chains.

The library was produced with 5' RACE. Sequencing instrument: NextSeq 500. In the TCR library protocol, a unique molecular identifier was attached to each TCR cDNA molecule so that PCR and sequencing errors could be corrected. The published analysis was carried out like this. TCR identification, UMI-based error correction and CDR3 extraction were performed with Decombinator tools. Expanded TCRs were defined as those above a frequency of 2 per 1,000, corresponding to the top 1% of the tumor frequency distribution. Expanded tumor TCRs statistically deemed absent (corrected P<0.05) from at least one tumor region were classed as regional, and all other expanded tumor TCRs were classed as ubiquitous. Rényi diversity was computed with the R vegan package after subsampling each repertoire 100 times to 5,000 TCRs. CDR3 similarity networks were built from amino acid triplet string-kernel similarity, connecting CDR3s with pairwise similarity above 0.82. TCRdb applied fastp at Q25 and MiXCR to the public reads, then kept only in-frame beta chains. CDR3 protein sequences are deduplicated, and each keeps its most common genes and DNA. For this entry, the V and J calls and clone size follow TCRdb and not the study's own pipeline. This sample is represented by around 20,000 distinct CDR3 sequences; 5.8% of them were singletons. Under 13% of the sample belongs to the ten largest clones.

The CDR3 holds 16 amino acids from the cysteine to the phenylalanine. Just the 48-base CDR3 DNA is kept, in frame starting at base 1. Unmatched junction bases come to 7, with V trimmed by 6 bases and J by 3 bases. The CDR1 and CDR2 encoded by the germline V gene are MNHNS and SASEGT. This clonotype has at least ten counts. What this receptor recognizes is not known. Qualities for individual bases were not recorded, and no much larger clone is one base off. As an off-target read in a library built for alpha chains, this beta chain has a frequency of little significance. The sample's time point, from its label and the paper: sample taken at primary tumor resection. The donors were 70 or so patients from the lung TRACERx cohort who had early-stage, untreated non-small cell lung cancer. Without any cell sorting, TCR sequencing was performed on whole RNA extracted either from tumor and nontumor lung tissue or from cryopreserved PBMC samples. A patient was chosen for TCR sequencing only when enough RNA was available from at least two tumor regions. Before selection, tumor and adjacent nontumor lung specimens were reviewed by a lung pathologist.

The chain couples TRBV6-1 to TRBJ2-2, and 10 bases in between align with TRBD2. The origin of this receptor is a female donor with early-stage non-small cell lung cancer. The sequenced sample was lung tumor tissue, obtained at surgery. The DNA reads TGTGCCAGCAGGGTGACTAGCGGGTCTTACACCGGGGAGCTGTTTTTT. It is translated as CASRVTSGSYTGELFF.